A single sample gave rise to the 13 T cell receptor beta chains below, sequenced in a study of CD8 T cells in Susac syndrome. Reverse transcription of about 0.45 to 1 ug RNA used random hexamers. TCRdb used MiXCR to reprocess the immunoSEQ multiplex PCR reads, holding one entry per CDR3 protein. The table has 110,000 or so distinct CDR3 sequences, approximately 90% seen once. The sequencing sample was made of CD8+ T cells from PBMCs. The receptors shown here come from a human donor in good health.

The chain links TRBV12-3 or TRBV12-4 to TRBJ1-1, with a possible D match to TRBD1 (6 bases). The length of the CDR3 is 14 residues. Trimming removed 6 bases from V and 5 bases from J, with 16 bases in between. The CDR3 is CASSSPGGPTEAFF. In nucleotides, the CDR3 is TGTGCCAGCAGCTCCCCCGGGGGGCCAACTGAAGCTTTCTTT.

This sequence joins TRBV20-1 and TRBJ2-5; 13 bases match TRBD2. Losses at the gene ends were 5 bases for V and 4 bases for J; bases not matched to a gene: 10. The CDR3 totals 16 residues. Germline-derived CDR1 and CDR2 are DFQATT and SNEGSKA (reference sequence). CDR3 protein: CSASGTSGIGGETQYF. The DNA for the CDR3 is TGCAGTGCTTCCGGGACTAGCGGGATCGGCGGAGAGACCCAGTACTTC.

This clonotype came up a few times. The chain uses TRBV25-1 and TRBJ2-7; D is undetermined. Looked up from germline, CDR1 is MGHDK and CDR2 is SYGVNS. The CDR3 is 12 amino acids. V was cut by 3 bases and J by 7 bases, with 10 bases left in between. This chain's CDR3 is CASSDWAREQYF. CDR3 nucleotides: TGTGCCAGCAGTGATTGGGCGAGGGAGCAGTACTTC.

The chain uses TRBV20-1 and TRBJ1-5; perhaps TRBD1 as D (6 bases). The CDR3 sequence is 13 residues long. Trimming left V 1 base short and J 4 bases short, with 8 bases between. Germline CDR1 DFQATT, CDR2 SNEGSKA (reference sequence). The CDR3 loop reads CSARGTANQPQHF. The DNA for the CDR3 is TGCAGTGCTAGAGGGACAGCGAATCAGCCCCAGCATTTT.

This chain joins TRBV6-1 and TRBJ2-1; TRBD1 is a possible D gene (5 bases). V lost 3 bases, J lost 8 bases, and 17 bases lay in between. The V gene's germline CDR1 is MNHNS and CDR2 SASEGT. This CDR3 has 15 residues. CDR3 region: CASSEYTGRIDEQFF. The CDR3 DNA reads TGTGCCAGCAGTGAGTATACAGGTCGGATTGATGAGCAGTTCTTC.

The CDR3 sequence is CSARPGDTQYF. Written as DNA, the CDR3 is TGCAGTGCTAGGCCCGGGGATACGCAGTATTTT. V usage is TRBV20-1 and J usage is TRBJ2-3; D remains unclear. V gave up 3 bases and J gave up 6 bases, with 7 bases separating them. This CDR3 is built from 11 residues. Germline CDR1 and CDR2: DFQATT and SNEGSKA (reference sequence).

This clonotype has just one count. An end of the junction does not agree with germline; a read error may underlie this. The chain uses TRBV7-7 and TRBJ2-5; 10 nucleotides match TRBD2. Germline V lookup: CDR1 SSHAT, CDR2 FNYEAQ (reference sequence). The CDR3 extends over 15 amino acids. The CDR3 loop is CASSVAGGLQETQYF. CDR3 nucleotides: TGTGCTAGCAGCGTAGCGGGGGGACTCCAAGAGACCCAGTACTTC.

V gene TRBV28 combines with J gene TRBJ1-4, with D tentatively TRBD1 (6 bases). V was pared by 2 bases and J by 8 bases, with 12 bases between. The CDR3 sequence is 14 residues long. Germline V lookup: CDR1 MDHEN, CDR2 SYDVKM. The CDR3 bases are TGTGCCAGCAGTTTAGGGGGGCAGGGGGAAAAACTGTTTTTT. The encoded protein is CASSLGGQGEKLFF.

V and J are TRBV5-4 and TRBJ2-1, with no clear D. This CDR3 is built from 16 residues. The ends were cut back, 3 bases at V and 0 bases at J, with 13 bases in the middle. Germline CDR1 reads SGHNT; CDR2 reads YYREEE (reference sequence). CDR3 region: CASSSGDKGSYNEQFF. The CDR3 DNA reads as TGTGCCAGCAGCTCTGGAGATAAGGGCTCCTACAATGAGCAGTTCTTC.

This chain connects TRBV20-1 to TRBJ1-1, with 11 positions matching TRBD1. CDR1 and CDR2 (germline): DFQATT, SNEGSKA (reference sequence). Trimming took 3 bases from V and 3 from J; bases not matched to a gene: 3. The CDR3 totals 14 residues. The CDR3 is CSARGDRGDTEAFF. DNA of the CDR3: TGCAGTGCTAGGGGGGACAGGGGGGACACTGAAGCTTTCTTT.

The chain links TRBV6-2 or TRBV6-3 to TRBJ1-6; TRBD1 matches 8 bases. In germline, CDR1 is MNHEY, CDR2 SVGEGT. The length of the CDR3 is 14 residues. V lost 4 bases and J lost 10; bases outside the gene matches: 6. The CDR3 sequence: CASSSVTGDSPLHF. Here the CDR3 DNA reads TGTGCCAGCAGTTCCGTGACAGGGGACTCACCCCTCCACTTT.

This chain connects TRBV5-1 to TRBJ2-7; D gene ambiguous. Germline values: CDR1 SGHRS, CDR2 YFSETQ. V lost 0 bases, J lost 5 bases, and 9 bases lay in between. The CDR3 has 13 amino acids. In DNA form, the CDR3 reads TGCGCCAGCAGCTTGGTAGGGCGTGACGAGCAGTACTTC. As protein: CASSLVGRDEQYF.

The CDR3 loop is CASSATGLGPHPQETQYF. DNA of the CDR3: TGTGCCAGCAGCGCGACAGGGCTAGGGCCTCACCCTCAAGAGACCCAGTACTTC. V usage is TRBV7-2 and J usage is TRBJ2-5, with 7 bases that match TRBD1. CDR3 length equals 18 residues. J was trimmed by 2 bases and V by 5 bases; bases with no gene match: 17. CDR1 is SGHTA and CDR2 is FQGNSA in the germline V gene.